This TCR beta chain was obtained from a study of blood T cell repertoires in COVID-19. Across the whole study: Samples came from the United States, Italy and Spain, spanning acute and convalescent COVID-19. PBMCs, B-cell-depleted T cells, or T cells provided the cDNA or gDNA that made up the material.

This clone was observed a single time. Cohorts were determined from participant-reported clinical history. The table came from immunoSEQ multiplex PCR; TCRdb's copy has only in-frame clones and leaves some out. The sample contains 350,000 to 550,000 clones, about 90% of which appear only once. This receptor was identified in a woman aged 18-29 years with acute COVID-19. What was sequenced was PBMCs or T cells enriched from blood (not recorded which).

The CDR3 nucleotides are TGTGCCAGCAGCGTTCAGGGTGGGGGGGATGAAAAACTGTTTTTT. Amino acid sequence: CASSVQGGGDEKLFF. V usage is TRBV9 and J usage is TRBJ1-4; a weak D match, TRBD1 (5 bases). In germline, CDR1 is SGDLS, CDR2 YYNGEE. Trimming pared 2 bases from V and 6 bases from J, leaving 14 bases between. There are 15 residues in the CDR3.